A single sample is the source of the 21 T cell receptor beta chains below, sequenced in a study of T cells in Graves' hyperthyroidism and ophthalmopathy. RNA transcripts gave rise to amplified TCR beta CDR3 regions. The TCR CDR3 first-round RT-PCR relied on the HTBI primer set. TCRdb redid the calling of the multiplex PCR reads with MiXCR, one entry per CDR3 protein. The sample lists approximately 640,000 distinct CDR3 sequences, roughly 17% occurring once. The sequencing sample was made of blood. These receptor sequences come from a woman aged 25 to 45 with Graves' hyperthyroidism.

V gene TRBV7-9 combines with J gene TRBJ2-5; 9 bases are shared with TRBD1. The CDR3 totals 15 residues. The junction had 15 bases not matched to a gene; V was cut back by 11 bases and J by 5 bases. Germline V CDR1 and CDR2: SEHNR, FQNEAQ (reference sequence). The CDR3, as DNA: TGTGCCCGCACCCGATGGGACAGGGAGAGTGAGACCCAGTACTTC. Protein: CARTRWDRESETQYF.

The sample holds many counts of this clonotype. The V gene is TRBV7-2, the J gene TRBJ2-3; a possible D gene is TRBD2 (5 bases). The CDR3 extends over 14 amino acids. Germline CDR1 is SGHTA and CDR2 is FQGNSA. V lost 1 base and J 6 bases, leaving 11 bases between the germline ends. CDR3 sequence reads: CASSLVPSMDTQYF. The CDR3 region has the DNA TGTGCCAGCAGCTTAGTGCCTAGCATGGATACGCAGTATTTT. Supplemented by reference TRBV7-2 and TRBJ2-3, the full variable domain reads GAGVSQSPSNKVTEKGKDVELRCDPISGHTALYWYRQSLGQGLEFLIYFQGNSAPDKSGLPSDRFSAERTGGSVSTLTIQRTQQEDSAVYLCASSLVPSMDTQYFGPGTRLTVL.

This clonotype was counted many times. This chain links TRBV3-1 with TRBJ2-7; D uncertain. There are 11 residues in the CDR3. CDR1 and CDR2 (germline): LGHDT, YNNKEL (reference sequence). V lost 2 bases, J lost 12 bases, and 11 bases lay in between. This CDR3 is CASSQQQQRYF. The CDR3 DNA reads TGTGCCAGCAGCCAACAACAGCAGCGGTACTTC.

To note about this clonotype: A much larger clone lies one base from this, so it may be a read error. The chain uses TRBV7-2 and TRBJ1-2; D remains unclear. Between the trimmed V and J ends, which lost 5 bases and 8 bases, there was a span of 18 bases. Germline loops: CDR1 SGHTA, CDR2 FQGNSA. The CDR3 extends over 14 amino acids. CDR3 sequence (DNA): TGTGCCAGCAGCGCGGAACGGGGAGTGGGGGGCTACACCTTC. It yields the protein CASSAERGVGGYTF.

To note about this clonotype: A much larger clone is a single base away; this may be a read error. The chain joins TRBV2 to TRBJ1-1, with D hard to call. Germline V lookup: CDR1 SNHLY, CDR2 FYNNEI. V lost 5 bases to trimming and J lost 4 bases, with 8 bases between them. The CDR3 consists of 12 residues. In DNA, the CDR3 is TGTGCCAGCAGTTGGACGGGCACTGAAGCTTTCTTT. Translating gives CASSWTGTEAFF.

In its sample, this clonotype was seen many times. V usage is TRBV2 and J usage is TRBJ1-4; D call uncertain. The CDR3 contains 14 residues. V lost 5 bases, J lost 4 bases, and 11 bases lay in between. Germline V gives CDR1 SNHLY, CDR2 FYNNEI. The CDR3 sequence is CASSILAGNEKLFF. Written as DNA, the CDR3 is TGTGCCAGCAGTATCCTGGCGGGTAATGAAAAACTGTTTTTT.

This clonotype occurred a few times. This chain connects TRBV5-1 to TRBJ1-1; no firm D call. Trimming stripped 0 bases from V and 1 base from J, with 10 bases between. The CDR3 length is 15 residues. The V gene's germline CDR1 is SGHRS and CDR2 YFSETQ. In DNA form, the CDR3 reads TGCGCCAGCAGCTTGGAGCCAGATGGGAACACTGAAGCTTTCTTT. Translation: CASSLEPDGNTEAFF.

At least ten counts were recorded for this clonotype. This chain connects TRBV27 to TRBJ2-3; TRBD1 agrees at 9 bases. Losses at the gene ends were 5 bases for V and 2 bases for J; bases not matched to a gene: 14. Germline V gene sequence: CDR1 MNHEY, CDR2 SMNVEV (reference sequence). This CDR3 has 18 residues. CDR3 protein: CASSITGGGISLTDTQYF. CDR3 in DNA: TGTGCCAGCAGTATCACAGGGGGCGGGATCTCTCTCACAGATACGCAGTATTTT.

This clonotype was found a few times. Relative to the germline gene, one junction end is altered; a read error may explain this. This rearrangement joins TRBV7-3 to TRBJ2-2; perhaps TRBD2 as D (5 bases). Germline CDR1 SGHTA, CDR2 FQGTGA. The CDR3 runs to 14 residues. CDR3 residues: CASSLGPGTGVLFF. The CDR3 bases are TGTGCCAGCAGCCTAGGGCCCGGTACCGGGGTGCTGTTTTTT. Filled out from reference TRBV7-3 and TRBJ2-2, the complete variable domain reads GAGVSQTPSNKVTEKGKYVELRCDPISGHTALYWYRQSLGQGPEFLIYFQGTGAADDSGLPNDRFFAVRPEGSVSTLKIQRTERGDSAVYLCASSLGPGTGVLFFGEGSRLTVL.

This clonotype was seen many times. The J gene is TRBJ1-1, the V gene TRBV6-1; 8 nucleotides agree with TRBD1. The CDR3 is made up of 16 amino acids. CDR1 is MNHNS and CDR2 is SASEGT in the germline V gene. J gave up 3 bases and V 5 bases, and 11 bases lay outside the gene matches. The CDR3: CASSSRQGAVDTEAFF. CDR3 in DNA: TGTGCCAGCAGTTCCAGGCAGGGGGCCGTAGACACTGAAGCTTTCTTT.

The table lists this clonotype with a count of one. A much larger clone lies a single base off, so this may be a read error. The chain employs TRBV7-2 and TRBJ1-1, with D uncertain. V was pared by 0 bases and J by 7 bases, with 6 bases between. This CDR3 has 12 amino acids. Germline V gene data show CDR1 as SGHTA and CDR2 as FQGNSA. The CDR3 loop is CASSLARFEAFF. The CDR3 coding sequence is TGTGCCAGCAGCTTAGCACGCTTTGAAGCTTTCTTT.

This clonotype was found many times. The chain uses TRBV3-1 and TRBJ2-2, with a possible D match to TRBD2 (6 bases). The germline V gene encodes CDR1 LGHDT and CDR2 YNNKEL (reference sequence). The CDR3 runs to 15 residues. Trimming cost V 5 bases and J 1 base, with 11 bases left between them. CDR3 nucleotides: TGTGCCAGCAGCACACGGGACTTGAACACCGGGGAGCTGTTTTTT. This translates into CASSTRDLNTGELFF. Full variable domain (outside the CDR3, taken from reference TRBV3-1 and TRBJ2-2): DTAVSQTPKYLVTQMGNDKSIKCEQNLGHDTMYWYKQDSKKFLKIMFSYNNKELIINETVPNRFSPKSPDKAHLNLHINSLELGDSAVYFCASSTRDLNTGELFFGEGSRLTVL.

This clonotype showed up just a few times. A single base separates this from a much larger clone, so it may be a read error. This rearrangement joins TRBV2 to TRBJ1-5; 8 positions agree with TRBD1. The germline CDR1 and CDR2 sequences are SNHLY and FYNNEI. Trimming at V came to 7 bases and at J to 6 bases, leaving 8 bases not matched to a gene. The CDR3 covers 14 residues. CDR3 in amino acids: CASNGQGAGQPQHF. The CDR3, as DNA: TGTGCCAGCAATGGCCAGGGGGCCGGTCAGCCCCAGCATTTT.

This clonotype showed up many times. The gene calls are TRBV11-3 and TRBJ2-3; 9 bases map to TRBD2. This CDR3 has 15 amino acids. The ends lost 6 bases at V and 2 bases at J; junction bases unmatched: 6. Germline loops: CDR1 SGHNT, CDR2 YENEEA. The CDR3 protein is CASREPSGITDTQYF. The CDR3 DNA sequence: TGTGCCAGCAGGGAACCTAGCGGGATCACAGATACGCAGTATTTT. Filled out from reference TRBV11-3 and TRBJ2-3, the complete variable domain reads EAGVVQSPRYKIIEKKQPVAFWCNPISGHNTLYWYLQNLGQGPELLIRYENEEAVDDSQLPKDRFSAERLKGVDSTLKIQPAELGDSAVYLCASREPSGITDTQYFGPGTRLTVL.

This clonotype was recorded many times. The rearrangement joins TRBV15 to TRBJ1-1; a possible D gene is TRBD1 (5 bases). The CDR3 extends over 14 amino acids. Germline-derived CDR1 and CDR2 are LNHNV and YYDKDF (reference sequence). With 0 bases removed from V and 4 bases from J, the gap between germline ends came to 9 bases. The CDR3 DNA follows: TGTGCCACCAGCAGAGATCGGGGGTCCACTGAAGCTTTCTTT. As protein: CATSRDRGSTEAFF. The whole variable domain, filled in from reference TRBV15 and TRBJ1-1, reads DAMVIQNPRYQVTQFGKPVTLSCSQTLNHNVMYWYQQKSSQAPKLLFHYYDKDFNNEADTPDNFQSRRPNTSFCFLDIRSPGLGDTAMYLCATSRDRGSTEAFFGQGTRLTVV.

This clonotype was detected a few times. CDR3 amino acids: CSVGVTGGTDTQYF. CDR3 coding DNA: TGCAGCGTTGGGGTGACAGGGGGAACAGATACGCAGTATTTT. The genes are TRBV29-1 and TRBJ2-3, with 9 nucleotides matching TRBD1. CDR1 and CDR2 from the germline V gene are SQVTM and ANQGSEA. The V gene end was trimmed by 4 bases and the J gene end by 3 bases; junction bases not matched to a gene: 5. CDR3 length: 14 residues.

This clonotype has just one count. The V and J genes are TRBV24-1 and TRBJ2-2, with 11 positions matching TRBD2. Trimming removed 6 bases from V and 4 bases from J; junction bases left unmatched: 6. The CDR3 consists of 16 residues. The germline gives CDR1 KGHDR, CDR2 SFDVKD. The CDR3 nucleotides read TGTGCCACCAGTACGCTAGCGGGAGGAGTCACCGGGGAGCTGTTTTTT. It yields the protein CATSTLAGGVTGELFF.

This clonotype was picked up many times. The chain links TRBV20-1 to TRBJ2-7; either TRBD1 or TRBD2 may supply D (5 bases each). Germline V gene lookup returns CDR1 DFQATT and CDR2 SNEGSKA (reference sequence). V shed 3 bases and J shed 3 bases, with 15 bases lying between them. The CDR3 consists of 14 residues. For the CDR3, the DNA is TGCAGTGCTAGCCGCAAACGGGACCGCTACGAGCAGTACTTC. Translation: CSASRKRDRYEQYF.

This clonotype appeared many times. The rearrangement links TRBV12-3 or TRBV12-4 to TRBJ2-7; 12 positions agree with TRBD2. Trimming cost V 4 bases and J 4 bases; bases outside gene matches: 5. The CDR3 totals 15 residues. The CDR3 is CASSSMTSGRYEQYF. The CDR3 nucleotides are TGTGCCAGCAGTTCGATGACTAGCGGGAGATACGAGCAGTACTTC.

In regard to this clonotype: A much larger clone sits a single nucleotide away, making a read error possible. V is TRBV7-9 and J is TRBJ2-2, with D possibly matching TRBD2 (6 bases). The V end was cut by 6 bases, the J end by 9 bases, with 17 bases between. Germline V lookup: CDR1 SEHNR, CDR2 FQNEAQ (reference sequence). This CDR3 region has 14 residues. The CDR3 spells CASRLAGTARELFF. The CDR3 DNA reads as TGTGCCAGCAGACTAGCCGGAACGGCCAGGGAGCTGTTTTTT.

In its sample, this clonotype was seen a few times. The V and J genes are TRBV7-2 and TRBJ2-7; D uncertain. This CDR3 is 14 amino acids long. V dropped 1 base and J dropped 4 bases, with 11 bases sitting between them. Germline values: CDR1 SGHTA, CDR2 FQGNSA. The CDR3 loop reads CASSLEWSEYEQYF. As DNA, the CDR3 is TGTGCCAGCAGCTTAGAGTGGTCAGAGTACGAGCAGTACTTC.